This T cell receptor (beta chain) came from a study of OX40 agonist ivuxolimab in advanced cancers. Regarding the study as a whole: CD4+ and CD8+ T cells in blood underwent clonal expansion by week 6 at 0.1 to 3.0 mg/kg.

Profiled with immunoSEQ multiplex PCR; TCRdb holds only in-frame clones, not every one. Among tens of thousands of clones, roughly 86% were seen once, and the ten largest hold under 4.5%. On this clone itself: Its matching antigen is unknown.

The receptor's source is an adult with an advanced solid tumor such as melanoma, head and neck, liver or kidney cancer. The sample here was CD4+ or CD8+ T cells sorted from blood, taken in a trial of the OX40 agonist ivuxolimab.

Here the CDR3 DNA reads TGTGCCAGCAGCTTTCGGGCAGGGGGTCACACTGAAGCTTTCTTT. Amino acid sequence: CASSFRAGGHTEAFF. The genes are TRBV5-4 and TRBJ1-1; 7 bases map to TRBD1. CDR3 length: 15 residues. V lost 2 bases and J lost 3; bases outside the gene matches: 7. Germline CDR1 is SGHNT and CDR2 is YYREEE (reference sequence). Together with reference TRBV5-4 and TRBJ1-1, the CDR3 gives the full variable domain: ETGVTQSPTHLIKTRGQQVTLRCSSQSGHNTVSWYQQALGQGPQFIFQYYREEENGRGNFPPRFSGLQFPNYSSELNVNALELDDSALYLCASSFRAGGHTEAFFGQGTRLTVV.